The TCR beta chain under discussion was sequenced for a study of spatial heterogeneity in lung cancer (dated by TCRdb to the late 2010s). Context from the whole study: Samples were obtained from approximately 70 patients with early-stage, untreated non-small cell lung cancer from the lung TRACERx cohort. Follow-up PBMC samples were sequenced whenever available, with the median time to follow-up being around 2 years after resection. More beta-chain than alpha-chain transcripts were consistently detected, likely reflecting higher beta-chain transcript abundance. In the raw uncorrected reads, each unique combination of TCR and UMI appeared more than ten times on average. The study quantitatively compared TCR alpha and beta repertoires across multiple tumor regions, matched nontumor lung and blood in non-small cell lung cancer. Nonsynonymous mutation counts, determined by whole-exome sequencing of tumor tissue, were related to TCR repertoire features. At surgery, both alpha and beta chains were TCR-sequenced in about 200 tumor regions, 63 to 80 matched nontumor lung samples and over 50 PBMC samples. Broader findings and caveats from the paper: Additional single-cell paired TCR alpha and beta sequencing was considered necessary to confirm, at a functional level, the hypothesis that regional TCRs recognize regional mutations. Ubiquitous expanded tumor TCRs showed up in blood more often at tumor resection than at routine follow-up. Only roughly 15 patients were included in the comparisons of baseline and follow-up blood repertoires.

A note on this clonotype: Its antigen remains unidentified. No base quality values were provided; no much bigger clone lies one nucleotide off.

The method was 5' RACE. The listed sequencing device is NextSeq 500. In the TCR library protocol, a unique molecular identifier was attached to each TCR cDNA molecule so that PCR and sequencing errors could be corrected. The source study handled its data this way. TCR identification, UMI-based error correction and CDR3 extraction were all carried out with Decombinator tools. TCRs above a frequency of 2 per 1,000, corresponding to the top 1% of the tumor frequency distribution, were defined as expanded. Renyi diversity was computed with the R vegan package after each repertoire had been subsampled 100 times to 5,000 TCRs. CDR3 similarity networks were built from amino acid triplet string-kernel similarity, connecting CDR3s with pairwise similarity above 0.82. Starting from the raw public reads, TCRdb applied fastp trimming at Q25, assembled clones with MiXCR and retained in-frame beta chains. When rows share a CDR3 protein, they turn into one entry using the most common DNA and genes. The authors' filters were not applied to this entry. The sample table contains some 41,000 distinct CDR3 sequences; only one count was recorded for 20% to 25% of them. Less than 9% of the sample belongs to the ten largest clones.

CDR3 length: 17 amino acids, cysteine to phenylalanine. This entry keeps only the CDR3 DNA: 51 bases, framed from base 1. CDR1 MDHEN and CDR2 SYDVKM were looked up in the germline V gene. At the junction V is shortened by 4 bases and J by 7 bases; bases outside the gene matches: 16. This sample's time point label indicates: blood at routine non-recurrence follow-up after resection. Without any cell sorting, TCR sequencing was performed on whole RNA extracted either from tumor and nontumor lung tissue or from cryopreserved PBMC samples. A patient was chosen for TCR sequencing only when enough RNA was available from at least two tumor regions.

The sequence was obtained from a female donor with early-stage non-small cell lung cancer. The V gene is TRBV28 and the J gene is TRBJ2-1; 7 bases in between match TRBD2. Sequencing used PBMCs, obtained at follow-up. The CDR3 reads CASSSRAAGRERNEQFF. In nucleotides, the sequence is TGTGCCAGCAGTTCGAGAGCGGCAGGGAGGGAGAGGAATGAGCAGTTCTTC.